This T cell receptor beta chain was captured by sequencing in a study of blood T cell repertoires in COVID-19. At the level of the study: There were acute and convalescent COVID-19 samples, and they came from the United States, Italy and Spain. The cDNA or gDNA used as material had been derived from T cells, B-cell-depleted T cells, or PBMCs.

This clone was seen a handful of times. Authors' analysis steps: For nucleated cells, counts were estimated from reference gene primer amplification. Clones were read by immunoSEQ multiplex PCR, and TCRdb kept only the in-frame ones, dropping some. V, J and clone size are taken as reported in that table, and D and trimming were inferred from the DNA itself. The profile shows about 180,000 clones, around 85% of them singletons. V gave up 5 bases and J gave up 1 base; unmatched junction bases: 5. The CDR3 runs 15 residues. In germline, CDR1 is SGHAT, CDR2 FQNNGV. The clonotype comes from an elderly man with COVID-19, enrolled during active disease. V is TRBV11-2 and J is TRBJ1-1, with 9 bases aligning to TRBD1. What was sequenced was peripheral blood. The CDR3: CASSRTGAGNTEAFF. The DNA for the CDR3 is TGTGCCAGCAGCCGGACAGGGGCTGGGAACACTGAAGCTTTCTTT.